The sample holds many counts of the clone carrying this T cell receptor beta chain. This entry is derived from a study of kidney transplant recipient with SARS-CoV-2 infection. Germline loops: CDR1 MNHEY, CDR2 SMNVEV (reference sequence). This CDR3 has 14 amino acids. Trimming stripped 6 bases from V and 2 bases from J, with 12 bases between. TCRdb re-derived calls from the reads in MiXCR, one entry per CDR3 protein. The top ten clones hold roughly 7.3% of a sample with roughly 230,000 distinct CDR3 sequences, around 28% of them seen once. The material was a blood sample, obtained at baseline and around day 110 from a kidney transplant recipient. The sequence came from a young adult male patient who had COVID-19 and was a kidney transplant recipient. Among the T cells, some may be from the graft donor. The chain recombines TRBV27 with TRBJ2-3; D remains ambiguous. The CDR3 protein is CASRNSRNTDTQYF. DNA for the CDR3: TGTGCCAGCAGAAATAGTAGAAACACAGATACGCAGTATTTT.